Sequencing of this T cell receptor (beta chain) was carried out in a study of blood T cell repertoires in COVID-19. Overall study context: Both acute and convalescent COVID-19 samples were obtained from the United States, Italy and Spain. PBMCs, B-cell-depleted T cells, or T cells were the source of the cDNA or gDNA that made up the material.

In the source study's methods: Amplification of reference gene primers was used by the study to estimate nucleated cell counts. The repertoire was sequenced with immunoSEQ multiplex PCR; TCRdb's copy has only in-frame clones and lacks some. V and J calls and clone size are copied from that table; D and trimming were computed from the DNA. The table has approximately 220,000 clones, about nine tenths seen once; the top ten hold almost 4.5%. V lost 1 base, J lost 3 bases, and 10 bases lay in between. CDR1 and CDR2 (germline): KGHSH, LQKENI. The length of the CDR3 is 15 residues. This TCR came from a man aged 50 to 59 with acute or convalescent COVID-19. The sample was peripheral blood. The rearrangement joins TRBV18 to TRBJ1-5; D call uncertain. The CDR3: CASSPRLENNQPQHF. The CDR3 DNA follows: TGTGCCAGCTCACCACGGCTGGAGAACAATCAGCCCCAGCATTTT.